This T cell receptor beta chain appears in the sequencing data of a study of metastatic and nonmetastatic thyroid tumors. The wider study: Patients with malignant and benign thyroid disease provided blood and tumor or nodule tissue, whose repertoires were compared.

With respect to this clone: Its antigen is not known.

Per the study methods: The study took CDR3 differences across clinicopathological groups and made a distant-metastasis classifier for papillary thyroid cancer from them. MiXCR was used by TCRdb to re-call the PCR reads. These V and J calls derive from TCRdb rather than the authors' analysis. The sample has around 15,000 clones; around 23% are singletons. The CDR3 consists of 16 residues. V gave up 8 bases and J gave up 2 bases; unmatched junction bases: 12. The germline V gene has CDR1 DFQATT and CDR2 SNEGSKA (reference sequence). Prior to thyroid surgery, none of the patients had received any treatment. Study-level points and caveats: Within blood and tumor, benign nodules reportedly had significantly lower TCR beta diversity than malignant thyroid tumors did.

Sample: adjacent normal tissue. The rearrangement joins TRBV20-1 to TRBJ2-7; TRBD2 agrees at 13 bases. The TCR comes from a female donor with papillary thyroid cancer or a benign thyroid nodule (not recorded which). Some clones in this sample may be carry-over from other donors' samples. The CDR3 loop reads CSSTWTSGRKAYEQYF. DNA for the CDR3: TGCAGTTCCACTTGGACTAGCGGGAGAAAGGCCTACGAGCAGTACTTC.